Following are 25 T cell receptor beta chains from one sample sequenced in a study of blood T cell repertoires in COVID-19 (TCRdb year 2020). Receptor amplification or capture employed the immunoSEQ multiplex PCR assay. This immuneACCESS table, as held by TCRdb, lists in-frame sequences with V and J called but not all clones. Of the missing ones, under half trace to an unresolved V gene in checked studies; the others have no known cause. Present in this sample are over 200,000 clones, approximately 84% of which were seen just once. Under 2% of the sample belongs to the ten largest clones. Sequenced: PBMCs or T cells enriched from blood (not recorded which). These receptors were taken from a man between 60 and 70 years old who had recovered from COVID-19.

The CDR3 protein is CASRGAPNTGELFF. DNA for the CDR3: TGCGCCAGCAGGGGGGCACCAAACACCGGGGAGCTGTTTTTT. The chain recombines TRBV5-1 with TRBJ2-2; tentatively, D is TRBD1 (6 bases). Looked up from germline, CDR1 is SGHRS and CDR2 is YFSETQ. Trimming stripped 5 bases from V and 2 bases from J, with 10 bases between. The CDR3 contains 14 residues.

CDR3 nucleotide sequence: TGTGCCAACCTTCGGACTAGCGGGCGCCCACAACAAGAGACCCAGTACTTC. Translated: CANLRTSGRPQQETQYF. V gene TRBV27 combines with J gene TRBJ2-5; TRBD2 matches 11 bases. The CDR3 length is 17 residues. V was pared by 10 bases and J by 2 bases, with 15 bases of the junction left unmatched. Germline V gene data show CDR1 as MNHEY and CDR2 as SMNVEV (reference sequence).

The chain is built from TRBV19 and TRBJ2-2; D is ambiguous. The CDR3 sequence is 15 residues long. V was shortened by 7 bases and J by 6 bases, with 18 bases between the two germline ends. Germline V gene lookup returns CDR1 LNHDA and CDR2 SQIVND (reference sequence). In DNA, the CDR3 is TGTGCCAGTACACCACTTTTGGATGCGGCCGGGGAGCTGTTTTTT. Protein: CASTPLLDAAGELFF.

The V and J genes are TRBV24-1 and TRBJ2-7, with D possibly being TRBD2 (5 bases). V was trimmed by 5 bases and J by 0 bases, leaving 13 bases between them. The CDR3 consists of 15 residues. CDR1 is KGHDR and CDR2 is SFDVKD in the germline V gene. The CDR3 bases are TGTGCCACCAGTGTATCGGTCGCGGGCTCCTACGAGCAGTACTTC. The encoded protein is CATSVSVAGSYEQYF.

This clone was picked up one time. The chain recombines TRBV27 with TRBJ2-1; D is possibly TRBD2 (6 bases). CDR1 MNHEY and CDR2 SMNVEV come from the germline V gene (reference sequence). CDR3 length: 16 amino acids. V dropped 5 bases and J dropped 0 bases, with 14 bases sitting between them. CDR3 nucleotide sequence: TGTGCCAGCAGTCCTCGTAGCGGAAGCTCCTACAATGAGCAGTTCTTC. Translating it yields CASSPRSGSSYNEQFF.

The chain is built from TRBV9 and TRBJ1-1; D unclear. CDR3 length equals 15 residues. Trimming shortened V by 3 bases and J by 1 base, and 13 bases separated the two germline ends. The germline V gene has CDR1 SGDLS and CDR2 YYNGEE. Here the CDR3 DNA reads TGTGCCAGCAGCGGAGGAGTGGAAGGGAACACTGAAGCTTTCTTT. Amino acid sequence: CASSGGVEGNTEAFF.

CDR3 protein: CASSLVLAGGVDTQYF. The CDR3 DNA reads TGCGCCAGCAGCTTGGTGTTAGCGGGGGGCGTGGATACGCAGTATTTT. This chain joins TRBV5-1 and TRBJ2-3; TRBD2 matches 10 bases. V lost 0 bases to trimming and J lost 6 bases; unmatched junction nucleotides: 7. The CDR3 has 16 residues. Germline CDR1 and CDR2: SGHRS and YFSETQ. Based on the CDR3 plus reference TRBV5-1 and TRBJ2-3, the full variable domain is KAGVTQTPRYLIKTRGQQVTLSCSPISGHRSVSWYQQTPGQGLQFLFEYFSETQRNKGNFPGRFSGRQFSNSRSEMNVSTLELGDSALYLCASSLVLAGGVDTQYFGPGTRLTVL.

The rearrangement joins TRBV6-2 or TRBV6-3 to TRBJ1-6; the D gene is possibly TRBD1 (6 bases). Per the germline V gene, CDR1 is MNHEY and CDR2 is SVGEGT. The CDR3 runs 15 residues. V was cut by 2 bases and J by 8 bases, with 13 bases left in between. DNA for the CDR3: TGTGCCAGCAGTTACCACGACAGGACTGATTCACCCCTCCACTTT. This codes for CASSYHDRTDSPLHF.

This chain joins TRBV19 and TRBJ1-4; 7 bases match TRBD1. The CDR3 covers 14 residues. After removal of 6 bases from V and 8 bases from J, the junction contained 9 bases not matched to a gene. Germline V gene sequence: CDR1 LNHDA, CDR2 SQIVND (reference sequence). The DNA of the CDR3 is TGTGCCAGTAGGAACACAGGGGCAGGGGAAAAACTGTTTTTT. Amino acid sequence: CASRNTGAGEKLFF.

This chain links TRBV6-5 with TRBJ2-2; TRBD2 matches at 14 bases. Per the germline V gene, CDR1 is MNHEY and CDR2 is SVGAGI. The CDR3 has 14 amino acids. Unmatched junction bases numbered 8, after V lost 10 bases and J lost 10 bases. This CDR3 reads CATLRTSGGSELFF. For the CDR3, the DNA is TGTGCCACGCTCAGGACTAGCGGGGGGTCGGAGCTGTTTTTT.

V usage is TRBV3-1 (or the pseudogene TRBV3-2) and J usage is TRBJ1-3; possibly TRBD1 for D (6 bases). V dropped 4 bases and J dropped 0 bases, with 13 bases sitting between them. The CDR3 has 16 residues. Germline V gene lookup returns CDR1 LGHDT and CDR2 YNNKEL (reference sequence). CDR3 sequence: CASSLQTGSSGNTIYF. In DNA form, the CDR3 reads TGTGCCAGCAGCCTCCAAACAGGGAGCTCTGGAAACACCATATATTTT.

This chain connects TRBV6-2 or TRBV6-3 to TRBJ1-5, with D possibly being TRBD1 (6 bases). Deletions cut 0 bases from V and 0 bases from J, with 9 bases between. CDR1 and CDR2 from the germline V gene are MNHEY and SVGEGT. This CDR3 region has 16 residues. The CDR3 nucleotides are TGTGCCAGCAGTTACTCTTCCAGGGGTAGCAATCAGCCCCAGCATTTT. Translation: CASSYSSRGSNQPQHF.

This clone has more than one count but fewer than ten. V and J are TRBV19 and TRBJ2-1, with 9 bases that match TRBD1. V shed 4 bases and J 9 bases; nucleotides not matched to a gene: 10. Germline CDR1 LNHDA, CDR2 SQIVND (reference sequence). The CDR3 runs 15 residues. The CDR3 DNA is TGTGCCAGTAGTACCTCTCCGGGACAGGGTAGTGAGCAGTTCTTC. This encodes CASSTSPGQGSEQFF.

This clone has more than one count but fewer than ten. This chain joins TRBV30 and TRBJ2-7; no reliable D call. Trimming took 3 bases from V and 2 from J, leaving 14 bases between them. There are 14 residues in the CDR3. Germline V gene data show CDR1 as GTSNPN and CDR2 as SVGIG (reference sequence). Here the CDR3 reads CAWSPPIATYEQYF. The CDR3 nucleotides read TGTGCCTGGAGCCCCCCTATCGCAACCTACGAGCAGTACTTC.

The CDR3 nucleotides are TGTGCCAGCAGCTTAGGAGACAGGGGCTACAATGAGCAGTTCTTC. Amino acids: CASSLGDRGYNEQFF. V gene TRBV7-3 combines with J gene TRBJ2-1; 8 nucleotides agree with TRBD1. V shed 2 bases and J 3 bases; nucleotides not matched to a gene: 3. Germline assignment: CDR1 SGHTA and CDR2 FQGTGA. This CDR3 has 15 residues.

V is TRBV25-1 and J is TRBJ1-2; D perhaps matches TRBD1 (5 bases). The CDR3 contains 13 residues. The ends were cut back, 2 bases at V and 2 bases at J, with 6 bases in the middle. Germline CDR1 and CDR2: MGHDK and SYGVNS. The CDR3 region has the DNA TGTGCCAGCAGTGAAGGGGCAAACTATGGCTACACCTTC. Protein: CASSEGANYGYTF.

The rearrangement links TRBV7-9 to TRBJ1-1; perhaps TRBD1 as D (5 bases). There are 15 residues in the CDR3. Trimming left V 5 bases short and J 0 bases short, with 13 bases between. CDR1 SEHNR and CDR2 FQNEAQ come from the germline V gene (reference sequence). CDR3 sequence (DNA): TGTGCCAGCAGCCCCAGGGCGGGGCTGAACACTGAAGCTTTCTTT. Its translation: CASSPRAGLNTEAFF.

This sequence joins TRBV5-1 and TRBJ2-5, with TRBD1 matching over 7 bases. V lost 0 bases, J lost 5 bases, and 7 bases stayed unmatched. The germline V gene encodes CDR1 SGHRS and CDR2 YFSETQ. The CDR3 totals 15 residues. CDR3 in DNA: TGCGCCAGCAGCTTGGTGGGACAGAGGATGGAGACCCAGTACTTC. Residues: CASSLVGQRMETQYF.

The V gene is TRBV7-2, the J gene TRBJ2-3; 7 bases line up with TRBD2. CDR1 SGHTA and CDR2 FQGNSA come from the germline V gene. The CDR3 length is 15 residues. V lost 4 bases and J lost 6; bases outside the gene matches: 10. CDR3 DNA sequence: TGTGCCAGCAGCTACCAGGCGGGGGACCACGATACGCAGTATTTT. Translated, it gives CASSYQAGDHDTQYF.

The chain is built from TRBV2 and TRBJ1-5; 12 bases align to TRBD1. Germline V gene data show CDR1 as SNHLY and CDR2 as FYNNEI. There are 15 residues in the CDR3. The J segment lost 5 bases and the V segment lost 6 bases, leaving 5 bases of the junction unmatched. The CDR3 sequence: CASRGTGGPHQPQHF. As DNA, the CDR3 is TGTGCCAGCAGAGGGACAGGGGGCCCACATCAGCCCCAGCATTTT.

This sequence joins TRBV11-2 and TRBJ1-6; 8 bases agree with TRBD1. The V segment lost 4 bases and the J segment 8 bases; nucleotides outside the gene matches: 7. This CDR3 is 15 amino acids long. Germline CDR1 and CDR2: SGHAT and FQNNGV. The CDR3 sequence: CASSWGTGFDSPLHF. The CDR3 region has the DNA TGTGCCAGCAGCTGGGGGACAGGCTTCGATTCACCCCTCCACTTT.

The rearrangement uses TRBV4-1 and TRBJ1-1; 7 positions agree with TRBD1. Trimming cost V 0 bases and J 0 bases; bases outside gene matches: 4. The CDR3 extends over 16 amino acids. Germline V gene sequence: CDR1 MGHRA, CDR2 YSYEKL. For the CDR3, the DNA is TGCGCCAGCAGCCAAGATCGTGGGACAGTGAACACTGAAGCTTTCTTT. Translated: CASSQDRGTVNTEAFF.

The J gene is TRBJ1-2, the V gene TRBV12-5; 8 nucleotides align to TRBD1. CDR1 and CDR2 from the germline V gene are LGHNT and FRNRAP. The CDR3 runs to 15 residues. Germline trimming cut 3 bases from V and 6 bases from J; bases unmatched to any gene: 9. The CDR3 protein is CASGFPGGPTDGYTF. The CDR3 region has the DNA TGTGCTAGTGGTTTTCCAGGGGGCCCTACTGATGGCTACACCTTC. The full variable domain, with the rest looked up from reference TRBV12-5 and TRBJ1-2, is DARVTQTPRHKVTEMGQEVTMRCQPILGHNTVFWYRQTMMQGLELLAYFRNRAPLDDSGMPKDRFSAEMPDATLATLKIQPSEPRDSAVYFCASGFPGGPTDGYTFGSGTRLTVV.

This sequence joins TRBV18 and TRBJ2-1; 9 nucleotides match TRBD1. This CDR3 region has 16 residues. The V gene's germline CDR1 is KGHSH and CDR2 LQKENI. V gave up 4 bases and J gave up 4 bases; unmatched junction bases: 8. CDR3 DNA: TGTGCCAGCTCACAAACAGGGGGCGGCGGGTACAATGAGCAGTTCTTC. Protein: CASSQTGGGGYNEQFF. The full variable domain, with the rest looked up from reference TRBV18 and TRBJ2-1, is NAGVMQNPRHLVRRRGQEARLRCSPMKGHSHVYWYRQLPEEGLKFMVYLQKENIIDESGMPKERFSAEFPKEGPSILRIQQVVRGDSAAYFCASSQTGGGGYNEQFFGPGTRLTVL.

This chain joins TRBV19 and TRBJ1-3; 7 bases match TRBD1. V trimming: 4 bases; J trimming: 1 base; junction bases outside the gene matches: 7. The CDR3 sequence is 16 residues long. Looked up from germline, CDR1 is LNHDA and CDR2 is SQIVND (reference sequence). The CDR3 nucleotides are TGTGCCAGTAGTACAAGGGACAGTGGTTCTGGAAACACCATATATTTT. Its translation is CASSTRDSGSGNTIYF.